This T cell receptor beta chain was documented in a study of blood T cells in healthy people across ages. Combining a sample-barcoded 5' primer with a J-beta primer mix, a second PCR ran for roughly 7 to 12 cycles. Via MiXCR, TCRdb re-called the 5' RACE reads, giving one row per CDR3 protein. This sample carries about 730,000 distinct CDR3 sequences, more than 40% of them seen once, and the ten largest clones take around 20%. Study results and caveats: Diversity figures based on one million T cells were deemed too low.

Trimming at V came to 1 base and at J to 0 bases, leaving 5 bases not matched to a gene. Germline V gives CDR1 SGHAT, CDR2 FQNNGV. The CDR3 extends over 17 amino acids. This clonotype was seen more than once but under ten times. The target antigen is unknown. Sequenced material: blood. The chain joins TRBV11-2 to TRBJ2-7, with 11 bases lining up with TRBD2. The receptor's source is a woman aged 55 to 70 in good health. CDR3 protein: CASSLGSSGRISYEQYF. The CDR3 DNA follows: TGTGCCAGCAGCTTAGGTTCTAGCGGGAGGATCTCCTACGAGCAGTACTTC.